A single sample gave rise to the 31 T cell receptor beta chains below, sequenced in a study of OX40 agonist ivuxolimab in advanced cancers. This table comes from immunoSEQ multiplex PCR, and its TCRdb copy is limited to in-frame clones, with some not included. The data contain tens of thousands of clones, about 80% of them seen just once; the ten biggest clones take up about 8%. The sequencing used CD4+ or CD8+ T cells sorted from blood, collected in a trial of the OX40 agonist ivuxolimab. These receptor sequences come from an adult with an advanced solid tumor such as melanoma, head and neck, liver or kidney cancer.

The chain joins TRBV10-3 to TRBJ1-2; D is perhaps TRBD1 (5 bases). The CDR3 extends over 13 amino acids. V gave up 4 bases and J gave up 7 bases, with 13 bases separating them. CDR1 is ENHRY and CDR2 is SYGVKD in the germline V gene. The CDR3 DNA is TGTGCCATCAGTGCGAATACAGGATTTGGCTACACCTTC. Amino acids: CAISANTGFGYTF.

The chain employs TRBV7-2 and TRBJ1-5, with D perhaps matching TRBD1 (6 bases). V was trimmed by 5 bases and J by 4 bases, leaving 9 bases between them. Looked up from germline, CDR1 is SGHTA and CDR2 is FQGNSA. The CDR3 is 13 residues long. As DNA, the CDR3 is TGTGCCAGCAGCCCCGGACAGAATCAGCCCCAGCATTTT. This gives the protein CASSPGQNQPQHF. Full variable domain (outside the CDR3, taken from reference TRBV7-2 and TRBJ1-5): GAGVSQSPSNKVTEKGKDVELRCDPISGHTALYWYRQSLGQGLEFLIYFQGNSAPDKSGLPSDRFSAERTGGSVSTLTIQRTQQEDSAVYLCASSPGQNQPQHFGDGTRLSIL.

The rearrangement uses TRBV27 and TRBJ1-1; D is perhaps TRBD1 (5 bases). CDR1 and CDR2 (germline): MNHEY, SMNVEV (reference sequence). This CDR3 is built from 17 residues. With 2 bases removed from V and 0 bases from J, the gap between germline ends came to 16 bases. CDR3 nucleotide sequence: TGTGCCAGCAGTTTAAAGGGGAGGGCGAACATGAACACTGAAGCTTTCTTT. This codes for CASSLKGRANMNTEAFF.

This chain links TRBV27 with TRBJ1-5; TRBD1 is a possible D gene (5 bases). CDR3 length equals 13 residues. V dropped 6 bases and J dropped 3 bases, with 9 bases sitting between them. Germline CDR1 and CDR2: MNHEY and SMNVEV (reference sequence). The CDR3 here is CASSSGANQPQHF. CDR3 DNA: TGTGCCAGCAGCTCTGGGGCCAATCAGCCCCAGCATTTT.

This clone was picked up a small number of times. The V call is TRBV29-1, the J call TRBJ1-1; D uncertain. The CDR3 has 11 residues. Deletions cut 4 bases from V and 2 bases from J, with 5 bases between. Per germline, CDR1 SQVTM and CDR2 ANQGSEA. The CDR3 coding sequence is TGCAGCGTTGTACGAAACACTGAAGCTTTCTTT. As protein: CSVVRNTEAFF.

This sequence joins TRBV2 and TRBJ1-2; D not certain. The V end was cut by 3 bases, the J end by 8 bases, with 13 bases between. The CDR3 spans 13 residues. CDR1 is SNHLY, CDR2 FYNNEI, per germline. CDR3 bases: TGTGCCAGCAGTGATTCAGGAACGGGAGGCTACACCTTC. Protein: CASSDSGTGGYTF.

CDR3 sequence reads: CASSGASGIYEQYF. CDR3 nucleotides: TGTGCCAGCTCCGGGGCTAGCGGAATCTACGAGCAGTACTTC. The chain couples TRBV18 to TRBJ2-5; 7 bases line up with TRBD2. The J call may be incorrect, as the DNA end agrees better with TRBJ2-7. The CDR3 is 14 residues long. Germline values: CDR1 KGHSH, CDR2 LQKENI.

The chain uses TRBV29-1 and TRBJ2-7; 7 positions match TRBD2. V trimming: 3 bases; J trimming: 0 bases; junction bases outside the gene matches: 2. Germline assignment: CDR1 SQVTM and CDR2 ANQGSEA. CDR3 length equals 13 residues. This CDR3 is CSVDQRGSYEQYF. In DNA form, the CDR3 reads TGCAGCGTTGATCAGCGGGGCTCCTACGAGCAGTACTTC.

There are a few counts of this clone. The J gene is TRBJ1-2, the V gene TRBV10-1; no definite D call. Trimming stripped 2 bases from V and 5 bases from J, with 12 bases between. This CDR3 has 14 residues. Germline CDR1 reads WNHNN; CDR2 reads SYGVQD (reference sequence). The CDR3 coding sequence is TGCGCCAGCAGTGAGGACGGTGCGGGTTATGGCTACACCTTC. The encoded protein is CASSEDGAGYGYTF.

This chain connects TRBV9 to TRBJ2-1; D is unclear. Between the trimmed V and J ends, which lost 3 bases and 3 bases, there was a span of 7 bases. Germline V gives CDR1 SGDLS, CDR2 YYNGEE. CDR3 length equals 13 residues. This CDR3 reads CASSDTDYNEQFF. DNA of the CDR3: TGTGCCAGCAGCGACACGGACTACAATGAGCAGTTCTTC.

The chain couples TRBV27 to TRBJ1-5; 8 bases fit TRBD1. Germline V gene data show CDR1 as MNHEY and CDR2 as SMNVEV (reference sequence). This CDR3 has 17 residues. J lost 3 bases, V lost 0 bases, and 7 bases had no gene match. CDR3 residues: CASSLSGTGVHNQPQHF. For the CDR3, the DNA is TGTGCCAGCAGTTTATCTGGGACAGGCGTCCACAATCAGCCCCAGCATTTT.

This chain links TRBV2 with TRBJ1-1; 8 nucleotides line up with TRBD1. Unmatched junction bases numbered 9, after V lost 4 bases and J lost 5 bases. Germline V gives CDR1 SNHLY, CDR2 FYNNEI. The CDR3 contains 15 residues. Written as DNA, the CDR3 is TGTGCCAGCAGTGGGGGGGGGACAGGAGAGACTGAAGCTTTCTTT. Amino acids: CASSGGGTGETEAFF.

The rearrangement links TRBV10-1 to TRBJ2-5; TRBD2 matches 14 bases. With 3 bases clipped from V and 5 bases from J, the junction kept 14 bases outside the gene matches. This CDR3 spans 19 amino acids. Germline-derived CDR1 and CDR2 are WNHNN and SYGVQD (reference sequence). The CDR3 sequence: CASSDLGGLAGEPGETQYF. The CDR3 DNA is TGCGCCAGCAGTGACCTTGGGGGACTAGCGGGGGAACCGGGGGAGACCCAGTACTTC.

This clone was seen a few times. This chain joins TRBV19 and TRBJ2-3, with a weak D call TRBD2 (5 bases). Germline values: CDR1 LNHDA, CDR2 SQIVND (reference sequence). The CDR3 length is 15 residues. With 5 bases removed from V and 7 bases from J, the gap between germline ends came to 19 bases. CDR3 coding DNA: TGTGCCAGTAGTTTTGGACCTAGCCAGACAAATACGCAGTATTTT. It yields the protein CASSFGPSQTNTQYF.

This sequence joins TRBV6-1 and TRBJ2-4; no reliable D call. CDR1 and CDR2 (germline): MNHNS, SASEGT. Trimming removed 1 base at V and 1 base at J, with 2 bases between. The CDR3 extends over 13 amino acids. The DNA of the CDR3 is TGTGCCAGCAGTGAAGGCGCCAAAAACATTCAGTACTTC. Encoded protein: CASSEGAKNIQYF.

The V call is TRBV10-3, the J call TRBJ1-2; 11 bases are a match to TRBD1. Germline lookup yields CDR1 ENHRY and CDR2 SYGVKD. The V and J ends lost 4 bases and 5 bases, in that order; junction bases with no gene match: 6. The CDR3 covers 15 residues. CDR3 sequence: CAISGTGGDGYGYTF. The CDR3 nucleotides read TGTGCCATCAGTGGGACAGGGGGCGATGGGTATGGCTACACCTTC.

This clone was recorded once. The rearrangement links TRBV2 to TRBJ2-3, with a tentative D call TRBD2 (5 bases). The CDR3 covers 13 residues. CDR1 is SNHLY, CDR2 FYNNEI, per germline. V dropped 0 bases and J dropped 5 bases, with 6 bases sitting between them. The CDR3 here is CASSEARGDTQYF. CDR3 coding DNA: TGTGCCAGCAGTGAAGCTCGGGGAGATACGCAGTATTTT.

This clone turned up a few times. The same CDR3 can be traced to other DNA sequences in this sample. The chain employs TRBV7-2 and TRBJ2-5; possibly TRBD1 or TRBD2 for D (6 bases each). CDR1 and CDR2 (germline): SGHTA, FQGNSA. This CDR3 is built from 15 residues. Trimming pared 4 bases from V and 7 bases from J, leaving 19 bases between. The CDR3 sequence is CASSSTPGDTGTQYF. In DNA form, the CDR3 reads TGTGCCAGCAGCTCCACCCCGGGGGACACCGGGACCCAGTACTTC.

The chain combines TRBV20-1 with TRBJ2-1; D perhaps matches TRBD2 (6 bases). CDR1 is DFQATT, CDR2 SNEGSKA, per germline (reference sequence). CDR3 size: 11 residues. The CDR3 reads CSGSLSDEQFF. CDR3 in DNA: TGCAGCGGGAGTCTATCTGATGAGCAGTTCTTC.

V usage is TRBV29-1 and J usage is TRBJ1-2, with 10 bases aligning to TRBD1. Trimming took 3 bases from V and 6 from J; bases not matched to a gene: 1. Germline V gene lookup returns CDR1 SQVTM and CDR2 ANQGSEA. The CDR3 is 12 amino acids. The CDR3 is CSVDGTGDGYTF. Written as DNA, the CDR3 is TGCAGCGTTGACGGGACAGGGGATGGCTACACCTTC.

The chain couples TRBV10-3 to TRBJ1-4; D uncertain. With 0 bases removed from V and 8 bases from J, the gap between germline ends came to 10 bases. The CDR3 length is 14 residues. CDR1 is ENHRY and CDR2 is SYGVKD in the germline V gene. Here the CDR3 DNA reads TGTGCCATCAGTGAGTCGAGTATTACGGAAAAACTGTTTTTT. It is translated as CAISESSITEKLFF.

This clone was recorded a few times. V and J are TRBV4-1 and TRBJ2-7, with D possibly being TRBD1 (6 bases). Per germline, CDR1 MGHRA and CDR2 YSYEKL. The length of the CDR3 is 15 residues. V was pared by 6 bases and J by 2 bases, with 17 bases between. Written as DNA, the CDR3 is TGCGCCAGCAGACCCTCCGACAGGACCCCCTACGAGCAGTACTTC. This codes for CASRPSDRTPYEQYF.

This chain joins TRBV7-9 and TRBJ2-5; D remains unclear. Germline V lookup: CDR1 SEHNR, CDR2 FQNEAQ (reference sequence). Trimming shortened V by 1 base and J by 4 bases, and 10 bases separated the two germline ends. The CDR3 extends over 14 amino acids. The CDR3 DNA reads TGTGCCAGCAGCTTAGGTATGGGAACAGAGACCCAGTACTTC. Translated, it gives CASSLGMGTETQYF.

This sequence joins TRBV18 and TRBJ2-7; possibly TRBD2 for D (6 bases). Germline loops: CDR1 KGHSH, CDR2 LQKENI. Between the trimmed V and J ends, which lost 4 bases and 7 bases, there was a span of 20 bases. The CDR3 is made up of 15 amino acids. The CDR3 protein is CASSLRTGPAGEQYF. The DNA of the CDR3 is TGTGCCAGCTCACTCCGGACCGGGCCGGCGGGAGAGCAGTACTTC.

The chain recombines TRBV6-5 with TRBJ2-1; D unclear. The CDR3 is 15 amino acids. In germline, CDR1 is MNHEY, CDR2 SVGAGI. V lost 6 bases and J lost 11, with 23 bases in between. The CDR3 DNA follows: TGTGCCAGCAGCCTAACGGCCGAATTCATGTGGAAGCAGTTCTTC. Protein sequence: CASSLTAEFMWKQFF.

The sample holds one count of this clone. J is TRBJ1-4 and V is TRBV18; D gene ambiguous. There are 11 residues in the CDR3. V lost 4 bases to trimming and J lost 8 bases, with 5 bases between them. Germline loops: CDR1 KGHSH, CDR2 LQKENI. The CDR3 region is CASSRGEKLFF. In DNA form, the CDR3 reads TGTGCCAGCTCACGAGGCGAAAAACTGTTTTTT.

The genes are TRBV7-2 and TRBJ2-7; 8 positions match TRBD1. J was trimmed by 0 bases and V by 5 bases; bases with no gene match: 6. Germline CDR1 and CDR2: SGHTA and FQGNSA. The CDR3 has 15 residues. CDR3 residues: CASSLDRGSSYEQYF. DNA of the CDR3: TGTGCCAGCAGCCTTGACAGGGGAAGCTCCTACGAGCAGTACTTC. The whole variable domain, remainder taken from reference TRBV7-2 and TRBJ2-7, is GAGVSQSPSNKVTEKGKDVELRCDPISGHTALYWYRQSLGQGLEFLIYFQGNSAPDKSGLPSDRFSAERTGGSVSTLTIQRTQQEDSAVYLCASSLDRGSSYEQYFGPGTRLTVT.

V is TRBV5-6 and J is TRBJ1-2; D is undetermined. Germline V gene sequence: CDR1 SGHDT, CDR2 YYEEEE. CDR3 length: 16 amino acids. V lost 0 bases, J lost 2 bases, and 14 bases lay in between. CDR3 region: CASSLASAFFNYGYTF. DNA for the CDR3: TGTGCCAGCAGCTTGGCCTCGGCTTTCTTCAACTATGGCTACACCTTC.

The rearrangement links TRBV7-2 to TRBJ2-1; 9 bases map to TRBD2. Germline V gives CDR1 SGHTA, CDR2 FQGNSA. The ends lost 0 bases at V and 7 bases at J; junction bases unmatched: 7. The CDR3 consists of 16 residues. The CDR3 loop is CASSLARGGRVNEQFF. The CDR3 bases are TGTGCCAGCAGCTTAGCGCGAGGCGGGAGGGTTAATGAGCAGTTCTTC.

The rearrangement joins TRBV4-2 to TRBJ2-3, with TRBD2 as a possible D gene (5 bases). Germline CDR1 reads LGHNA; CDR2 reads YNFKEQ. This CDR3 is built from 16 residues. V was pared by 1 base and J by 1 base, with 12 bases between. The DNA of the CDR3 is TGTGCCAGCAGCCAAGTAAGGGAGAGAGGCACAGATACGCAGTATTTT. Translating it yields CASSQVRERGTDTQYF.

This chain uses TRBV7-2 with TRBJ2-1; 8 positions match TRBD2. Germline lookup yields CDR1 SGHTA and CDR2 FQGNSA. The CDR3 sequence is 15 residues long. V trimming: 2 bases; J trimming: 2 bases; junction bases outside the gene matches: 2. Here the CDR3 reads CASSLLAGPYNEQFF. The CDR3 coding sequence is TGTGCCAGCAGCTTACTAGCGGGCCCCTACAATGAGCAGTTCTTC.